This T cell receptor beta chain was identified during a study of response to subunit inactivated influenza vaccine listed by TCRdb under 2018. As for the study more broadly: Deep quantitative profiling of the T cell receptor repertoire was used in the study to follow responses to a trivalent subunit inactivated influenza vaccine. The full study reports these points: The authors proposed that each seasonal influenza vaccination may bring in only a limited number of new T cells.

Library generation was performed with RT-PCR. The reads were generated on an Illumina HiSeq 2500. TCRdb reprocessing: public reads trimmed at Q25 with fastp, clones called with MiXCR, in-frame beta chains kept. One record per CDR3 amino acid sequence lists the most common genes and DNA. Within this sample are 650,000 to 700,000 distinct CDR3 sequences, with approximately 14% of them counted one time only. Of the sample, around 10% is held by the ten largest clones. Spanning cysteine to phenylalanine, the CDR3 consists of 14 amino acids. Just CDR3 DNA is preserved here, 42 bases in frame from base 1. V gives up 2 bases and J gives up 6 bases, and the segment between their germline ends measures 15 bases. CDR1 DFQATT and CDR2 SNEGSKA are derived from the germline V gene (reference sequence). This clonotype showed up just a few times. Its antigen remains undetermined. Qualities for individual bases were not recorded, and no much larger clone is one base off.

The receptor was derived from a man aged 50-60 years who received an inactivated influenza vaccine. Donor details come from another sample of the same person, matched by shared clones. In this chain, TRBV20-1 is recombined with TRBJ2-3; no D segment can be confidently identified. The sequenced sample was PBMCs from blood, obtained about 11 days after vaccination. The CDR3 reads CSARIRSFRDTQYF. The nucleotide sequence is given as TGCAGTGCTAGAATTCGGAGCTTCAGGGATACGCAGTATTTT.